This passage covers 27 T cell receptor beta chains from one sample sequenced in a study of cytomegalovirus exposure and HLA in healthy donors. PCR involved 60 Vbeta and 13 Jbeta primers. Libraries were prepared by immunoSEQ multiplex PCR; TCRdb keeps only in-frame clonotypes and omits some of them. The profile shows a few hundred thousand clones, roughly 83% of them singletons. Sequenced sample: PBMCs. The receptors shown here come from a girl aged 10-17 years in good health and CMV-seronegative.

This clone has a handful of counts. The chain is built from TRBV6-1 and TRBJ1-4; D is perhaps TRBD1 (5 bases). The CDR3 consists of 15 residues. The germline V gene encodes CDR1 MNHNS and CDR2 SASEGT. The V gene lost 8 bases and the J gene lost 0 bases, with 13 bases spanning the gap. CDR3 bases: TGTGCCAGCTCCGAGACAGCCGCAACTAATGAAAAACTGTTTTTT. It yields the protein CASSETAATNEKLFF.

The chain uses TRBV7-2 and TRBJ1-1, with 8 bases matching TRBD1. Germline loops: CDR1 SGHTA, CDR2 FQGNSA. The V gene end was trimmed by 4 bases and the J gene end by 4 bases; junction bases not matched to a gene: 5. The CDR3 totals 14 residues. The CDR3 spells CASSSTGTGTEAFF. Here the CDR3 DNA reads TGTGCCAGCAGCTCCACCGGGACAGGCACTGAAGCTTTCTTT.

This chain uses TRBV19 with TRBJ1-6, with 12 bases that match TRBD1. The CDR3 covers 16 residues. The germline V gene has CDR1 LNHDA and CDR2 SQIVND (reference sequence). The V gene end was trimmed by 7 bases and the J gene end by 9 bases; junction bases not matched to a gene: 10. The CDR3: CASTPMGTGGSSPLHF. CDR3 coding DNA: TGTGCCAGTACCCCCATGGGGACAGGGGGCAGTTCACCCCTCCACTTT. The entire variable domain, with the rest obtained from reference TRBV19 and TRBJ1-6, is as follows: DGGITQSPKYLFRKEGQNVTLSCEQNLNHDAMYWYRQDPGQGLRLIYYSQIVNDFQKGDIAEGYSVSREKKESFPLTVTSAQKNPTAFYLCASTPMGTGGSSPLHFGNGTRLTVT.

The table lists this clone with a few counts. The J gene is TRBJ1-1, the V gene TRBV27; 7 nucleotides align to TRBD1. V was pared by 6 bases and J by 0 bases, with 10 bases of the junction left unmatched. The germline V gene has CDR1 MNHEY and CDR2 SMNVEV (reference sequence). The CDR3 consists of 16 residues. The CDR3 sequence: CASSPFSTGMNTEAFF. Here the CDR3 DNA reads TGTGCCAGCAGCCCTTTCTCGACAGGGATGAACACTGAAGCTTTCTTT.

This chain links TRBV28 with TRBJ2-5; a weak D match, TRBD1 (5 bases). V was clipped by 2 bases and J by 1 base, with 14 bases between them. Germline assignment: CDR1 MDHEN and CDR2 SYDVKM. The CDR3 loop spans 16 amino acids. DNA for the CDR3: TGTGCCAGCAGTTTAATTGTCAGGGTGGGCCAAGAGACCCAGTACTTC. The encoded protein is CASSLIVRVGQETQYF.

The rearrangement links TRBV5-6 to TRBJ1-1; TRBD1 matches 8 bases. The CDR3 runs to 17 residues. CDR1 and CDR2 from the germline V gene are SGHDT and YYEEEE. V was clipped by 3 bases and J by 8 bases; unmatched bases: 18. Written as DNA, the CDR3 is TGTGCCAGCAGCTCCCTCAAACGGAGAGGACAGGGTAACGAAGCTTTCTTT. As protein: CASSSLKRRGQGNEAFF.

This clone was counted between two and nine times. V usage is TRBV4-1 and J usage is TRBJ1-4; D ambiguous. Germline V gene sequence: CDR1 MGHRA, CDR2 YSYEKL. The CDR3 totals 17 residues. V lost 2 bases to trimming and J lost 0 bases, with 13 bases between them. The chain's CDR3 is CASSQKGGPATNEKLFF. The DNA for the CDR3 is TGCGCCAGCAGCCAAAAGGGAGGCCCTGCAACTAATGAAAAACTGTTTTTT.

The chain employs TRBV28 and TRBJ1-2; D is possibly TRBD1 (5 bases). This CDR3 comprises 16 residues. The germline V and J ends were trimmed by 4 bases and 5 bases, with 20 bases remaining between them. CDR1 MDHEN and CDR2 SYDVKM come from the germline V gene. The CDR3 spells CASSSPGGRWWYGYTF. CDR3 nucleotides: TGTGCCAGCAGTTCCCCCGGGGGAAGATGGTGGTATGGCTACACCTTC.

This clone is a singleton in its sample. The V call is TRBV27, the J call TRBJ1-1; D is perhaps TRBD1 (5 bases). Germline-derived CDR1 and CDR2 are MNHEY and SMNVEV (reference sequence). The V gene lost 0 bases and the J gene lost 4 bases, with 6 bases spanning the gap. The CDR3 contains 13 residues. In nucleotides, the CDR3 is TGTGCCAGCAGTTTATCCGGGGGCACTGAAGCTTTCTTT. Its translation is CASSLSGGTEAFF.

V usage is TRBV7-2 and J usage is TRBJ1-4, with D hard to call. The germline V and J ends were trimmed by 3 bases and 10 bases, with 12 bases remaining between them. The CDR3 spans 13 residues. Germline values: CDR1 SGHTA, CDR2 FQGNSA. This chain's CDR3 is CASSFAVTGKLFF. CDR3 DNA: TGTGCCAGCAGCTTCGCAGTTACGGGAAAACTGTTTTTT. Full variable domain (rest looked up from reference TRBV7-2 and TRBJ1-4): GAGVSQSPSNKVTEKGKDVELRCDPISGHTALYWYRQSLGQGLEFLIYFQGNSAPDKSGLPSDRFSAERTGGSVSTLTIQRTQQEDSAVYLCASSFAVTGKLFFGSGTQLSVL.

Here the CDR3 reads CASSWLDRGQPQHF. The CDR3 DNA reads as TGTGCCAGCAGTTGGTTGGACCGCGGGCAGCCCCAGCATTTT. The chain is built from TRBV28 and TRBJ1-5; D is undetermined. This CDR3 has 14 amino acids. The germline gives CDR1 MDHEN, CDR2 SYDVKM. Trimming took off 4 bases at V and 7 bases at J, with 14 bases between the two ends.

This clone has just one count. This chain links TRBV6-6 with TRBJ1-2; TRBD1 might be the D (6 bases). Germline-derived CDR1 and CDR2 are MNHNY and SVGAGI (reference sequence). V was shortened by 7 bases and J by 0 bases, with 15 bases between the two germline ends. This CDR3 contains 15 residues. CDR3 amino acids: CASKNRDKANYGYTF. CDR3 DNA sequence: TGTGCCAGCAAAAACAGGGATAAAGCTAACTATGGCTACACCTTC.

The V call is TRBV4-2, the J call TRBJ1-1; 7 bases are a match to TRBD1. This CDR3 has 16 residues. The trim removed 1 base at V and 1 base at J, leaving 6 bases unmatched. Germline lookup yields CDR1 LGHNA and CDR2 YNFKEQ. CDR3 coding DNA: TGTGCCAGCAGCCAAGCCTCCAACAGGGGGAACACTGAAGCTTTCTTT. Residues: CASSQASNRGNTEAFF.

The rearrangement uses TRBV7-3 and TRBJ2-1, with D unclear. The CDR3 has 13 residues. V was pared by 6 bases and J by 8 bases, with 14 bases between. The germline V gene has CDR1 SGHTA and CDR2 FQGTGA. CDR3 amino acids: CASSLSPHDEQFF. CDR3 bases: TGTGCCAGCAGTCTATCACCCCACGATGAGCAGTTCTTC.

The chain recombines TRBV7-9 with TRBJ2-7, with 9 bases identical to TRBD2. Germline CDR1 SEHNR, CDR2 FQNEAQ (reference sequence). This CDR3 has 15 residues. Germline trimming cut 1 base from V and 13 bases from J; bases unmatched to any gene: 14. CDR3 in amino acids: CASSLDSPPRGRAYF. DNA for the CDR3: TGTGCCAGCAGCTTAGATTCCCCTCCTCGCGGGAGGGCCTACTTC. Drawing the rest from reference TRBV7-9 and TRBJ2-7, the complete variable domain is DTGVSQNPRHKITKRGQNVTFRCDPISEHNRLYWYRQTLGQGPEFLTYFQNEAQLEKSRLLSDRFSAERPKGSFSTLEIQRTEQGDSAMYLCASSLDSPPRGRAYFGPGTRLTVT.

This chain connects TRBV18 to TRBJ1-1; 7 bases are shared with TRBD1. The J segment lost 3 bases and the V segment lost 2 bases, leaving 0 bases of the junction unmatched. The germline V gene encodes CDR1 KGHSH and CDR2 LQKENI. The CDR3 consists of 13 residues. CDR3 sequence reads: CASSPTGDTEAFF. The DNA of the CDR3 is TGTGCCAGCTCACCAACAGGGGACACTGAAGCTTTCTTT.

V gene TRBV13 combines with J gene TRBJ1-2, with D unclear. The length of the CDR3 is 14 residues. The ends were cut back, 1 base at V and 3 bases at J, with 9 bases in the middle. CDR1 and CDR2 from the germline V gene are PRHDT and FYEKMQ (reference sequence). The chain's CDR3 is CASSLAGLHYGYTF. For the CDR3, the DNA is TGTGCCAGCAGCTTAGCCGGACTTCACTATGGCTACACCTTC.

V usage is TRBV2 and J usage is TRBJ2-3; TRBD1 agrees at 9 bases. Germline V gives CDR1 SNHLY, CDR2 FYNNEI. After removal of 5 bases from V and 3 bases from J, the junction contained 15 bases not matched to a gene. The CDR3 sequence is 18 residues long. The CDR3 DNA sequence: TGTGCCAGCAGTACGAACCGAAGACAGGGGGTATTGACAGATACGCAGTATTTT. Protein sequence: CASSTNRRQGVLTDTQYF.

The genes are TRBV4-3 and TRBJ1-3; the match to TRBD1 covers 7 bases. The CDR3 extends over 16 amino acids. V shed 2 bases and J 0 bases; nucleotides not matched to a gene: 4. From germline, CDR1 is LGHNA and CDR2 YSLEER. The CDR3 region has the DNA TGCGCCAGCAGCCAAAGGACAGGAGGCTCTGGAAACACCATATATTTT. This codes for CASSQRTGGSGNTIYF.

Worth noting for this clone: The limits of the CDR3 on the DNA are not certain, so only TCRdb's listed CDR3 is given. The rearrangement uses TRBV30 and TRBJ1-2; the table names TRBD1, a call not compared with the DNA. The CDR3 is 12 amino acids in total, end residues counted. Germline V gives CDR1 GTSNPN, CDR2 SVGIG (reference sequence). The CDR3 loop reads CASIPQVAKGAF.

The V and J genes are TRBV4-1 and TRBJ1-5; possible D gene TRBD1, 5 bases. CDR1 and CDR2 from the germline V gene are MGHRA and YSYEKL. The V end lost 0 bases, the J end lost 1 base, and 7 bases lay between the germline ends. The CDR3 loop spans 15 amino acids. For the CDR3, the DNA is TGCGCCAGCAGCCAAGATGCAGGGAGCAATCAGCCCCAGCATTTT. It translates to CASSQDAGSNQPQHF.

This chain joins TRBV2 and TRBJ2-7, with D tentatively TRBD1 (6 bases). The CDR3 contains 13 residues. Germline CDR1 reads SNHLY; CDR2 reads FYNNEI. Trimming cost V 6 bases and J 3 bases, with 12 bases left between them. CDR3 protein: CASRVQGIYEQYF. DNA for the CDR3: TGTGCCAGCAGAGTACAGGGTATCTACGAGCAGTACTTC.

The chain has TRBV6-6 and TRBJ1-2; 9 nucleotides align to TRBD1. Germline trimming cut 6 bases from V and 3 bases from J; bases unmatched to any gene: 5. In germline, CDR1 is MNHNY, CDR2 SVGAGI (reference sequence). This CDR3 region has 14 residues. CDR3 sequence: CASSGQGTYYGYTF. In DNA form, the CDR3 reads TGTGCCAGCAGCGGACAGGGGACTTACTATGGCTACACCTTC.

The chain is built from TRBV7-2 and TRBJ2-7; D unresolved. There are 14 residues in the CDR3. Trimming left V 7 bases short and J 3 bases short, with 16 bases between. Looked up from germline, CDR1 is SGHTA and CDR2 is FQGNSA. CDR3 loop: CASMPRLPYYEQYF. The CDR3 DNA follows: TGTGCCAGCATGCCCAGACTCCCCTACTACGAGCAGTACTTC.

The J gene is TRBJ2-3, the V gene TRBV6-1; 15 bases line up with TRBD2. This CDR3 region has 19 residues. The germline V gene has CDR1 MNHNS and CDR2 SASEGT. The J segment lost 0 bases and the V segment lost 4 bases, leaving 8 bases of the junction unmatched. The DNA of the CDR3 is TGTGCCAGCAGTGTCCGGACTAGCGGGGGGGAGTATAGCACAGATACGCAGTATTTT. Translating it yields CASSVRTSGGEYSTDTQYF.

The chain couples TRBV30 to TRBJ1-1; D is possibly TRBD1 (5 bases). The CDR3 contains 13 residues. V was shortened by 3 bases and J by 3 bases, with 11 bases between the two germline ends. CDR1 and CDR2 (germline): GTSNPN, SVGIG (reference sequence). The CDR3 region is CAWRRGSDTEAFF. The DNA of the CDR3 is TGTGCCTGGAGGCGGGGGAGTGACACTGAAGCTTTCTTT.

The CDR3 loop is CASNRGDIAGGQETQYF. The CDR3 DNA sequence: TGTGCCAGCAACCGAGGGGATATAGCGGGGGGCCAAGAGACCCAGTACTTC. This chain joins TRBV9 and TRBJ2-5, with TRBD2 identical over 10 bases. Trimming at V came to 6 bases and at J to 1 base, leaving 12 bases not matched to a gene. The CDR3 runs to 17 residues. The germline CDR1 and CDR2 sequences are SGDLS and YYNGEE. Supplemented by reference TRBV9 and TRBJ2-5, the full variable domain reads DSGVTQTPKHLITATGQRVTLRCSPRSGDLSVYWYQQSLDQGLQFLIQYYNGEERAKGNILERFSAQQFPDLHSELNLSSLELGDSALYFCASNRGDIAGGQETQYFGPGTRLLVL.